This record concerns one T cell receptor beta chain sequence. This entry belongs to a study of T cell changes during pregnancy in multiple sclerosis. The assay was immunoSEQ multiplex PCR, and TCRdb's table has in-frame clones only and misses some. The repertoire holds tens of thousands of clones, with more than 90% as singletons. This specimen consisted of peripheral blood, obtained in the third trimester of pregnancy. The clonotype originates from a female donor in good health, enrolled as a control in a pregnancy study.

The CDR3 is CATSRSEGVGSGANVLTF. The CDR3 DNA is TGTGCCACCAGCAGATCTGAGGGGGTGGGGTCTGGGGCCAACGTCCTGACTTTC. The rearrangement uses TRBV15 and TRBJ2-6, with D tentatively TRBD1 (6 bases). The CDR3 sequence is 18 residues long. The V gene lost 2 bases and the J gene lost 1 base, with 15 bases spanning the gap. Germline CDR1 reads LNHNV; CDR2 reads YYDKDF (reference sequence).